The 10 T cell receptor beta chains reported below all come from one sample, sequenced in a study of blood T cell repertoires in COVID-19. TCRdb keeps only in-frame clones here, not all; method: immunoSEQ multiplex PCR. The table includes 230,000 or so clones, more than 75% detected once. The specimen sequenced was peripheral blood. All receptors come from a middle-aged man with active or convalescent COVID-19.

V is TRBV10-3 and J is TRBJ1-1; possible D gene TRBD1, 6 bases. Trimming stripped 4 bases from V and 1 base from J, with 10 bases between. Germline V lookup: CDR1 ENHRY, CDR2 SYGVKD. The CDR3 consists of 14 residues. In DNA form, the CDR3 reads TGTGCCATCAGTGTAGAGGGGGAGAACACTGAAGCTTTCTTT. It encodes CAISVEGENTEAFF.

This chain joins TRBV14 and TRBJ2-3; weak D call: TRBD1 (7 bases). Trimming stripped 2 bases from V and 5 bases from J, with 14 bases between. CDR1 is SGHDN and CDR2 is FVKESK in the germline V gene. This CDR3 contains 15 residues. The CDR3 is CASSQLQGGIDTQYF. The CDR3 DNA sequence: TGTGCCAGCAGCCAACTGCAGGGGGGTATAGATACGCAGTATTTT. Together with reference TRBV14 and TRBJ2-3, the CDR3 gives the full variable domain: EAGVTQFPSHSVIEKGQTVTLRCDPISGHDNLYWYRRVMGKEIKFLLHFVKESKQDESGMPNNRFLAERTGGTYSTLKVQPAELEDSGVYFCASSQLQGGIDTQYFGPGTRLTVL.

V and J are TRBV28 and TRBJ1-5; perhaps TRBD1 as D (5 bases). The CDR3 contains 16 residues. With 2 bases removed from V and 2 bases from J, the gap between germline ends came to 13 bases. Germline V gives CDR1 MDHEN, CDR2 SYDVKM. DNA of the CDR3: TGTGCCAGCAGTTTAGCAGGGCAGGGCCGCAATCAGCCCCAGCATTTT. Its protein is CASSLAGQGRNQPQHF.

The chain links TRBV5-1 to TRBJ2-7, with a tentative D call TRBD1 (6 bases). V gave up 1 base and J gave up 0 bases, with 11 bases separating them. The CDR3 length is 15 residues. The germline CDR1 and CDR2 sequences are SGHRS and YFSETQ. CDR3 region: CASSLNTGNSYEQYF. The CDR3, as DNA: TGCGCCAGCAGCTTGAATACAGGGAACTCCTACGAGCAGTACTTC.

The table lists this clone with a count of one. The chain recombines TRBV18 with TRBJ1-1; maybe TRBD1 (6 bases). Looked up from germline, CDR1 is KGHSH and CDR2 is LQKENI. Trimming took 8 bases from V and 3 from J, leaving 19 bases between them. The CDR3 is 15 residues long. CDR3 residues: CASAPGNRVYTEAFF. In DNA, the CDR3 is TGTGCCAGCGCCCCCGGTAACAGGGTATACACTGAAGCTTTCTTT.

The genes are TRBV30 and TRBJ2-2; no firm D call. The CDR3 contains 17 residues. The ends were cut back, 2 bases at V and 0 bases at J, with 16 bases in the middle. CDR1 GTSNPN and CDR2 SVGIG come from the germline V gene (reference sequence). This CDR3 reads CAWSYFYRIANTGELFF. The DNA of the CDR3 is TGTGCCTGGAGTTATTTCTATAGAATAGCGAACACCGGGGAGCTGTTTTTT. The whole variable domain, remainder taken from reference TRBV30 and TRBJ2-2, is SQTIHQWPATLVQPVGSPLSLECTVEGTSNPNLYWYRQAAGRGLQLLFYSVGIGQISSEVPQNLSASRPQDRQFILSSKKLLLSDSGFYLCAWSYFYRIANTGELFFGEGSRLTVL.

The gene calls are TRBV18 and TRBJ1-5; the D gene is possibly TRBD1 (6 bases). CDR1 is KGHSH, CDR2 LQKENI, per germline. The CDR3 has 15 amino acids. V was trimmed by 6 bases and J by 2 bases, leaving 14 bases between them. DNA of the CDR3: TGTGCCAGCTCGCAGGGGACACTCGGCAATCAGCCCCAGCATTTT. Its translation: CASSQGTLGNQPQHF.

This clone was counted only a few times. V and J are TRBV7-3 and TRBJ2-7; 12 positions agree with TRBD2. J was trimmed by 5 bases and V by 5 bases; bases with no gene match: 7. The CDR3 is 15 residues long. Germline V gene data show CDR1 as SGHTA and CDR2 as FQGTGA. The CDR3 spells CASSAQLAGGNEQYF. The CDR3 nucleotides are TGTGCCAGCAGCGCCCAACTAGCGGGAGGTAACGAGCAGTACTTC.

In its sample, this clone was seen a few times. The chain carries TRBV9 and TRBJ2-2; D might be TRBD1 (5 bases). The germline CDR1 and CDR2 sequences are SGDLS and YYNGEE. V was clipped by 3 bases and J by 4 bases, with 13 bases between them. The CDR3 runs to 15 residues. The CDR3 loop is CASSGQGLVTGELFF. In nucleotides, the CDR3 is TGTGCCAGCAGCGGTCAGGGTCTGGTCACCGGGGAGCTGTTTTTT.

This clone appeared a single time. DNA for the CDR3: TGTGCCTGGAGCTCAGGGGATCAGCCCCAGCATTTT. Translation: CAWSSGDQPQHF. The chain uses TRBV30 and TRBJ1-5; D might be TRBD1 (6 bases). The V end lost 3 bases, the J end lost 5 bases, and 8 bases lay between the germline ends. The CDR3 sequence is 12 residues long. Per germline, CDR1 GTSNPN and CDR2 SVGIG (reference sequence). The complete variable domain, with remaining parts taken from reference TRBV30 and TRBJ1-5, reads SQTIHQWPATLVQPVGSPLSLECTVEGTSNPNLYWYRQAAGRGLQLLFYSVGIGQISSEVPQNLSASRPQDRQFILSSKKLLLSDSGFYLCAWSSGDQPQHFGDGTRLSIL.